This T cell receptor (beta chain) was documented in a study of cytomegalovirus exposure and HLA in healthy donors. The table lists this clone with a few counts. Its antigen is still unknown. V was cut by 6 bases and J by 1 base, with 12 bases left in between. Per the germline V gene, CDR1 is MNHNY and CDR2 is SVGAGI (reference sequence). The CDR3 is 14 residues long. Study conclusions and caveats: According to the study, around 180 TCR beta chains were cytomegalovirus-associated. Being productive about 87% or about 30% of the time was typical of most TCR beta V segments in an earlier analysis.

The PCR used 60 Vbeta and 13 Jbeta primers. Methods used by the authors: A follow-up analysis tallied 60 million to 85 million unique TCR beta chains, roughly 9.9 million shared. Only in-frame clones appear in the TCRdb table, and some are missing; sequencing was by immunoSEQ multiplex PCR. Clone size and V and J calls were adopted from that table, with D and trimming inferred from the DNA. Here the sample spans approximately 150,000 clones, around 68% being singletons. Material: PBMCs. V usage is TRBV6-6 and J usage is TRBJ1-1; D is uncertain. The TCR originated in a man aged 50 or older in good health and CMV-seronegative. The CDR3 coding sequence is TGTGCCAGCAGATTAATTGAGGGGAACACTGAAGCTTTCTTT. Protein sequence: CASRLIEGNTEAFF.